The T cell receptor (beta chain) described here comes from a study of T-cell memory formation after mild COVID-19. CDR3 length equals 14 residues. Trimming took off 1 base at V and 3 bases at J, with 10 bases between the two ends. MiXCR was run by TCRdb on the 5' RACE reads, yielding one entry per CDR3 protein. Of about 470,000 distinct CDR3 sequences listed, 15% to 20% were seen once; the top ten hold more than 9%. Sequencing was done on a sample of PBMCs or a T cell subset sorted from them (not recorded which). The V and J genes are TRBV12-3 or TRBV12-4 and TRBJ2-7, with D unclear. The TCR comes from an adult woman who had mild COVID-19 (a few samples of this study predate the infection). Cell type and time point are not known. In nucleotides, the CDR3 is TGTGCCAGCAGTTTAGTGCTGGGCGGCTACGAGCAGTACTTC. This encodes CASSLVLGGYEQYF.